This TCR beta chain is drawn from a study of T-cell reconstitution after alpha-beta-depleted transplantation in children. At least ten counts were recorded for this clonotype. The antigen remains undetermined. Study results and caveats: Among T cells one year after transplant, newly produced cells accounted for most counts and diversity. At day 60, the high TCRbeta diversity found in some patients originated from recipient T cells and thymic progenitors that had survived.

Unique molecular identifiers were used in preparing the TCRbeta library. TCRdb recomputed calls from the PCR reads with MiXCR, one row per CDR3 protein. Among about 280,000 distinct CDR3 sequences, 11% were seen once, and the ten largest hold 23%. The clonotype originates from a male patient between 2 and 15 years old who had a stem cell transplant for chronic granulomatous disease, so the T cells may come from the graft donor. The sequencing here drew on peripheral blood, taken 180 days after TCRalphabeta/CD19-depleted stem cell transplant.

Written as DNA, the CDR3 is TGCAGTGCTAGAAGGGCCACTCCCTTGGCCGGGGAGCTGTTTTTT. It is translated as CSARRATPLAGELFF. The gene calls are TRBV20-1 and TRBJ2-2, with D hard to call. This CDR3 has 15 amino acids. The germline V and J ends were trimmed by 2 bases and 6 bases, with 16 bases remaining between them. Germline CDR1 is DFQATT and CDR2 is SNEGSKA (reference sequence).